The rows below give T cell receptor beta chains drawn from one sample of a study of blood T cell repertoires in COVID-19. The repertoire was sequenced with immunoSEQ multiplex PCR; TCRdb's copy has only in-frame clones and lacks some. In the table there are 69,000 or so clones, 65% to 85% of which are singletons. Sequencing was carried out using peripheral blood. These receptor sequences come from a woman aged 80 or over with active or convalescent COVID-19. Both conserved end residues are part of each CDR3.

>TRBJ2-3|TRBV6-5
CASRRTGDTDTQYF
>TRBJ1-2|TRBV28
CASIADRVSSGYTF
>TRBJ1-6|TRBV5-6
CASSLGTGYNSPLHF
>TRBJ1-4|TRBV4-3
CASSQEGTGWKRNEKLFF
>TRBJ2-2|TRBV19
CASSQAGFTGELFF
>TRBJ2-5|TRBV30
CAWTQGTQETQYF
>TRBJ1-4|TRBV7-9
CASSRPGANEKLFF
>TRBJ2-3|TRBV6-5
CASSYRTTARTDTQYF
>TRBJ1-1|TRBV9
CASSGTTGGNTEAFF
>TRBJ2-2|TRBV7-8
CASSLGGLVHRYSEELFF
>TRBJ1-2|TRBV19
CASDSRDRASYTF
>TRBJ1-6|TRBV6-2/TRBV6-3
CASSSSLPAGPVHF
>TRBJ2-3|TRBV6-2/TRBV6-3
CASSYPHWASDTQYF
>TRBJ2-7|TRBV11-2
CASSLDGIGAGSYEQYF
>TRBJ1-1|TRBV29-1
CSVAYTGETEAFF
>TRBJ2-5|TRBV7-8
CASSLGSGQQETQYF
>TRBJ1-4|TRBV4-1
CASSHDRVRFF
>TRBJ2-1|TRBV5-4
CASSLGLIYNEQFF
>TRBJ2-5|TRBV7-3
CASSLTMDYQETQYF
>TRBJ2-3|TRBV6-2/TRBV6-3
CASSYNRDTQYF
>TRBJ2-3|TRBV6-5
CASSYSRVLPDTQYF
>TRBJ2-1|TRBV2
CASSPTSYNEQFF
>TRBJ1-4|TRBV4-3
CASSQEGGTGDEKLFF
>TRBJ2-7|TRBV11-2
CASSFPGQGGEQYF
>TRBJ2-3|TRBV7-6
CASSPDRATDTQYF
>TRBJ1-5|TRBV30
CAWSTRGRNQPQHF
>TRBJ1-1|TRBV29-1
CSAGTAEAFF
>TRBJ1-1|TRBV15
CATSRAPGQGEGRAFF
>TRBJ1-2|TRBV6-1
CASSEARGQGVPFYGYTF
>TRBJ2-2|TRBV15
CATSFPNLADLNTGELFF
>TRBJ1-1|TRBV29-1
CSGDRGNTEAFF
>TRBJ2-7|TRBV11-2
CASSFRETYEQYF
>TRBJ2-3|TRBV7-2
CASRERAGGIGATQYF
>TRBJ2-3|TRBV2
CASNRPETDTQYF
>TRBJ2-7|TRBV9
CASSPRPVSGPYEQYF
>TRBJ1-6|TRBV7-2
CASSLVQGWESPLHF
>TRBJ1-5|TRBV19
CASREARPGSNQPQHF
>TRBJ2-7|TRBV28
CASSLVPGQGSYEQYF
>TRBJ1-1|TRBV6-2/TRBV6-3
CASSYSLSVTEAFF
>TRBJ1-6|TRBV13
CASSLQTGTYNSPLHF
>TRBJ2-5|TRBV28
CASRPGGPPQETQYF
>TRBJ2-1|TRBV6-5
CASSYGHEQFF
>TRBJ2-1|TRBV5-4
CASSLGLYNEQFF
>TRBJ2-6|TRBV5-1
CASSGGFSGANVLTF
>TRBJ1-1|TRBV5-1
CASSLLYPQGINTEAFF
>TRBJ1-5|TRBV28
CASKQGAGSNQPQHF
>TRBJ1-2|TRBV3-1/TRBV3-2
CASSHQQGIYGYTF
>TRBJ1-6|TRBV28
CASRIRDRVNSPLHF
>TRBJ2-5|TRBV2
CASSESSGGSQETQYF
>TRBJ1-2|TRBV19
CASAGQGGFGNGYTF